This entry features one TCR beta chain sequence. Its target is not known. Trimming removed 5 bases from V and 0 bases from J, with 7 bases in between. The CDR3 spans 12 residues. Germline values: CDR1 SQVTM, CDR2 ANQGSEA. When the RNA was reverse transcribed, random hexamers were used with an input of roughly 0.45 to 1 ug. TCRdb re-called the immunoSEQ multiplex PCR reads through MiXCR, storing one row per CDR3 protein. Of about 240,000 distinct CDR3 sequences in the sample, almost 97% were seen once. This record comes from a study of CD8 T cells in Susac syndrome. For the study at large: Within the sequenced Susac syndrome patient group, more than 5 exhibited active disease and roughly eight were in remission. When blood was collected, patients with Susac syndrome were therapy-naive, were taking corticosteroids, or were receiving intravenous immunoglobulin alone.

Study outcomes and limitations: As the study acknowledged, the number of individuals who were part of its TCR sequencing and HLA analysis was relatively small.

The chain uses TRBV29-1 and TRBJ1-1; D not certain. This TCR came from a human donor with Susac syndrome. The sequencing input was CD4+ T cells from PBMCs. The CDR3 protein is CSVPLMNTEAFF. The CDR3 region has the DNA TGCAGCGTTCCTCTCATGAACACTGAAGCTTTCTTT.